The text below deals with one T cell receptor (beta chain). Authors' methods: Scientists estimated how many nucleated cells there were by amplifying reference gene primers. Assay used: immunoSEQ multiplex PCR; TCRdb lists only in-frame clones, some missing. V, J and clone size are those of that table, while D and trimming were read from the DNA. The sample records around 18,000 clones, about nine tenths being singletons. This entry is derived from a study of blood T cell repertoires in COVID-19. Study at large: Researchers got acute and convalescent COVID-19 samples from the United States, Italy and Spain.

The V end lost 4 bases, the J end lost 7 bases, and 14 bases lay between the germline ends. CDR3 length equals 14 residues. The germline V gene has CDR1 SGHRS and CDR2 YFSETQ. V is TRBV5-1 and J is TRBJ1-4; D perhaps matches TRBD1 (6 bases). Sequenced material: peripheral blood. This TCR came from a human donor in a cohort sampled during active COVID-19. Here the CDR3 DNA reads TGCGCCAGCAGCCGAGGGGGAAAAGGTGAAAAACTGTTTTTT. Protein sequence: CASSRGGKGEKLFF.